This TCR beta chain comes out of a study of beta chain features in type 1 diabetes. Study-wide results and caveats: It was not settled here whether HLA type affects TCRB rearrangement. In every one of the four CD4+ subsets, TCRB CDR3s were moderately but significantly shorter in Type 1 diabetes patients. VDJ junctions sequenced from type 1 diabetes patients showed fewer insertions and more deletions.

The CDR3 is 16 residues long. CDR1 SGDLS and CDR2 YYNGEE come from the germline V gene. The ends lost 0 bases at V and 2 bases at J; junction bases unmatched: 4. The investigators reverse transcribed all of the isolated RNA, so they sequenced expressed TCRB transcripts. The average read count of naive, central memory and regulatory T cell samples was around 3.6 million. Repertoires were generated with immunoSEQ multiplex PCR, while TCRdb's copy carries only in-frame clones and drops some. The table lists about 710,000 clones, 11% to 15% of them singletons. CD4+ naive, central memory, regulatory and stem cell-like memory cells were sorted via CD45RO/CCR7/CD25/CD127/CD95/CD27. As for this clone: What it binds is unknown.

Sequences were obtained from naive CD4+ T cells from blood. The sequence came from a man aged 18 to 30 with type 1 diabetes. The rearrangement joins TRBV9 to TRBJ2-3, with 9 bases matching TRBD2. CDR3 in DNA: TGTGCCAGCAGCGTAGGGGTAGCGGGGGCCACAGATACGCAGTATTTT. Its translation: CASSVGVAGATDTQYF. Supplemented by reference TRBV9 and TRBJ2-3, the full variable domain reads DSGVTQTPKHLITATGQRVTLRCSPRSGDLSVYWYQQSLDQGLQFLIQYYNGEERAKGNILERFSAQQFPDLHSELNLSSLELGDSALYFCASSVGVAGATDTQYFGPGTRLTVL.